A single T cell receptor (beta chain) is shown here with its context. This entry belongs to a study of human T cells and chemical hapten exposure. CDR1 is MNHNS and CDR2 is SASEGT in the germline V gene. The CDR3 spans 16 residues. Trimming left V 5 bases short and J 1 base short, with 15 bases between. Time point noted: pre-sensitization, week 0. Treatment noted: therapeutic diphenylcyclopropenone sensitization with weekly scalp DPC. Total RNA came from unfractionated whole blood. TCRdb analysed the RACE reads with MiXCR anew, one entry per CDR3 protein. This sample has about 52,000 distinct CDR3 sequences, with 9.5% to 10% found just once.

The chain uses TRBV6-1 and TRBJ1-5; D may be TRBD1 (6 bases). The material was whole blood, obtained in connection with sensitization to the hapten diphenylcyclopropenone (DPC). The sequence came from a woman in her twenties or thirties with alopecia areata. Some clones in this sample may be carry-over from other donors' samples. This CDR3 is CASSSRQAGSNQPQHF. The CDR3 DNA sequence: TGTGCCAGCAGTTCTAGACAGGCCGGGAGCAATCAGCCCCAGCATTTT.